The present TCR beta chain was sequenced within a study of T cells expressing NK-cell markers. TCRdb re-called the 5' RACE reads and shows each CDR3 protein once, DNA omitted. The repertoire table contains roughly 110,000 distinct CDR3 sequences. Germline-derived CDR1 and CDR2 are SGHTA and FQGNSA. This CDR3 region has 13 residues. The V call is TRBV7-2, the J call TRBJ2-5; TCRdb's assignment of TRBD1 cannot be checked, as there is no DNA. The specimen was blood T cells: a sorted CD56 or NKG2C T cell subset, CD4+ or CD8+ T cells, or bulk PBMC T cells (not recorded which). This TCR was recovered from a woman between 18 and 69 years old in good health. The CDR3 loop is CASSWGEPETQYF. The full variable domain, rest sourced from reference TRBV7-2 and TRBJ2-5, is GAGVSQSPSNKVTEKGKDVELRCDPISGHTALYWYRQSLGQGLEFLIYFQGNSAPDKSGLPSDRFSAERTGGSVSTLTIQRTQQEDSAVYLCASSWGEPETQYFGPGTRLLVL.